A selection of T cell receptor beta chains follows, all from one sample in a study of blood T cell repertoires in COVID-19. Clones were read by immunoSEQ multiplex PCR, and TCRdb kept only the in-frame ones, dropping some. The repertoire includes fewer than 350,000 clones, around 87% of them detected once, and less than 2% sits in the top ten. Sequencing was done on a sample of PBMCs or T cells enriched from blood (not recorded which). The origin of the receptors is a young woman with acute COVID-19. The CDR3 runs from the conserved cysteine through the conserved F or W. Fields, in order: D gene, V gene, clone size, J gene, CDR3 protein, CDR3 DNA. A D gene is named only where the DNA matches it firmly. The listing skips clone size in some rows; elsewhere it reads once, few, many or a size class.

>.|TRBV5-1|.|TRBJ2-3
CASSLELSTDTQYF
TGCGCCAGCAGCTTGGAACTAAGCACAGATACGCAGTATTTT
>.|TRBV14|.|TRBJ1-6
CASRTDIPLNSPLHF
TGTGCCAGCAGAACGGACATACCCCTAAATTCACCCCTCCACTTT
>.|TRBV5-1|.|TRBJ1-3
CASSRTTGVSGNTIYF
TGCGCCAGCAGCCGTACGACAGGTGTCTCTGGAAACACCATATATTTT
>TRBD1|TRBV5-1|.|TRBJ2-7
CASSPGTGSYYEQYF
TGCGCCAGCAGCCCAGGGACAGGTTCTTATTACGAGCAGTACTTC
>.|TRBV10-3|.|TRBJ2-1
CAISEGGGWNNEQFF
TGTGCCATCAGTGAGGGGGGAGGCTGGAACAATGAGCAGTTCTTC
>.|TRBV5-6|.|TRBJ1-4
CASSLVREKLFF
TGTGCCAGCAGCTTGGTTCGGGAAAAACTGTTTTTT
>.|TRBV12-3/TRBV12-4|.|TRBJ2-3
CASSPGTDTQYF
TGTGCCAGCAGTCCCGGCACAGATACGCAGTATTTT
>TRBD1|TRBV11-2|.|TRBJ1-5
CASSLRGTAPQHF
TGTGCCAGCAGCTTACGGGGGACAGCTCCCCAGCATTTT
>TRBD1|TRBV15|few|TRBJ2-5
CATSREVGQGSETQYF
TGTGCCACCAGCAGAGAGGTTGGACAGGGGTCGGAGACCCAGTACTTC
>TRBD1|TRBV18|.|TRBJ1-3
CASSPGQGVTIYF
TGTGCCAGCTCACCGGGACAGGGTGTCACCATATATTTT
>.|TRBV5-8|.|TRBJ2-5
CASSDARRAKETQYF
TGTGCCAGCAGCGACGCCAGGCGGGCCAAAGAGACCCAGTACTTC
>.|TRBV7-8|.|TRBJ2-7
CASSSRLVGAYEQYF
TGTGCCAGCAGCTCGCGGCTAGTTGGGGCTTACGAGCAGTACTTC
>TRBD1|TRBV6-5|once|TRBJ2-2
CASSYGGQITGELFF
TGTGCCAGCAGTTACGGGGGACAGATCACCGGGGAGCTGTTTTTT
>TRBD1|TRBV11-2|once|TRBJ2-5
CASSEGRGQGFETQYF
TGTGCCAGCAGCGAAGGTCGCGGACAGGGCTTTGAGACCCAGTACTTC
>.|TRBV2|.|TRBJ1-6
CAIRGVPYNSPLHF
TGTGCCATCAGGGGAGTCCCCTATAATTCACCCCTCCACTTT
>TRBD1|TRBV20-1|.|TRBJ1-5
CSASFYRGQNYSNQPQHF
TGCAGTGCTAGTTTTTACAGGGGGCAAAATTATAGCAATCAGCCCCAGCATTTT
>.|TRBV7-2|once|TRBJ2-1
CASSSGWGRLGEQFF
TGTGCCAGCAGCTCCGGTTGGGGGCGATTGGGTGAGCAGTTCTTC
>.|TRBV18|.|TRBJ2-6
CASSPPGQSGANVLTF
TGTGCCAGCTCACCACCGGGACAATCTGGGGCCAACGTCCTGACTTTC
>.|TRBV5-1|.|TRBJ2-1
CASRSGQGNQLFF
TGCGCCAGCAGGTCAGGGCAGGGCAATCAGCTGTTCTTC
>TRBD1|TRBV6-1|.|TRBJ1-2
CASSEGQKIYGYTF
TGTGCCAGCAGTGAGGGACAGAAGATCTATGGCTACACCTTC
>.|TRBV30|.|TRBJ1-1
CAWRPSQDTEAFF
TGTGCCTGGAGGCCCAGTCAGGACACTGAAGCTTTCTTT
>.|TRBV10-1|once|TRBJ2-7
CASSESPGPLRGEQYF
TGCGCCAGCAGTGAGTCGCCAGGCCCCCTTCGGGGCGAGCAGTACTTC
>.|TRBV6-5|.|TRBJ2-3
CAITPYWGGADTQYF
TGTGCCATCACCCCCTATTGGGGGGGCGCAGATACGCAGTATTTT
>.|TRBV7-9|.|TRBJ1-1
CASSAWTEMNTEAFF
TGTGCCAGCAGCGCGTGGACAGAGATGAACACTGAAGCTTTCTTT
>TRBD1|TRBV5-1|.|TRBJ2-5
CASSPGDRRQETQYF
TGCGCCAGCAGCCCCGGGGACAGGCGGCAAGAGACCCAGTACTTC
>TRBD2|TRBV4-1|.|TRBJ2-7
CASSQLAGTPYEQYF
TGCGCCAGCAGCCAACTAGCGGGAACTCCCTACGAGCAGTACTTC
>TRBD1|TRBV7-2|.|TRBJ2-2
CASTHTGGVGGELFF
TGTGCCAGCACCCATACAGGGGGCGTCGGCGGGGAGCTGTTTTTT
>TRBD2|TRBV24-1|.|TRBJ2-3
CATSEGLAGRADTQYF
TGTGCCACCAGTGAGGGCCTAGCGGGCCGGGCAGATACGCAGTATTTT
>TRBD1|TRBV6-2/TRBV6-3|.|TRBJ1-2
CASSGGTGLETYGYTF
TGTGCCAGCAGTGGCGGGACAGGGCTCGAAACCTATGGCTACACCTTC
>TRBD1|TRBV5-6|.|TRBJ2-6
CASSLAGQGAQYGANVLTF
TGTGCCAGCAGCTTGGCTGGACAGGGGGCGCAATATGGGGCCAACGTCCTGACTTTC
>.|TRBV6-2/TRBV6-3|.|TRBJ2-1
CASSNSRNEQFF
TGTGCCAGCAGCAACAGCCGGAATGAGCAGTTCTTC
>TRBD2|TRBV27|.|TRBJ2-3
CATKGLAGGPRGDTQYF
TGTGCCACAAAGGGACTAGCGGGAGGGCCGAGGGGAGATACGCAGTATTTT
>.|TRBV12-3/TRBV12-4|.|TRBJ1-6
CASSPGVNSPLHF
TGTGCCAGCAGTCCCGGGGTCAATTCACCCCTCCACTTT
>.|TRBV19|once|TRBJ2-1
CASSSGYNEQFF
TGTGCCAGTAGTTCAGGCTACAATGAGCAGTTCTTC
>TRBD1|TRBV6-5|once|TRBJ1-1
CASGQGNGYTEAFF
TGTGCCAGCGGACAGGGGAACGGGTACACTGAAGCTTTCTTT
>.|TRBV4-3|.|TRBJ1-5
CASSQGTDPQWAQHF
TGCGCCAGCAGTCAAGGTACAGACCCTCAATGGGCCCAGCATTTT
>.|TRBV11-2|.|TRBJ2-3
CASSPWGEGTDTQYF
TGTGCCAGCAGCCCTTGGGGGGAGGGCACAGATACGCAGTATTTT
>.|TRBV6-5|.|TRBJ2-7
CASSSYRSSYEQYF
TGTGCCAGCAGTTCCTACAGGAGCTCCTACGAGCAGTACTTC
>.|TRBV28|.|TRBJ1-2
CASRILAGSAVYGYTF
TGTGCCAGCAGGATATTAGCTGGGTCGGCGGTTTATGGCTACACCTTC
>.|TRBV15|.|TRBJ2-7
CATSRLPGQVAGARSYEQYF
TGTGCCACCAGCAGACTTCCGGGACAGGTAGCGGGAGCACGCTCCTACGAGCAGTACTTC
>.|TRBV19|.|TRBJ2-1
CASTRGNEQFF
TGTGCCAGTACTAGGGGGAATGAGCAGTTCTTC
>.|TRBV27|.|TRBJ1-4
CASSLRDRNEKLFF
TGTGCCAGCAGTTTGAGGGATCGCAATGAAAAACTGTTTTTT
>.|TRBV19|.|TRBJ1-2
CASSKDSNYGYTF
TGTGCCAGTAGTAAGGACAGTAACTATGGCTACACCTTC
>TRBD2|TRBV29-1|.|TRBJ2-7
CSVLGTSGRAYEQYF
TGCAGCGTCCTCGGGACTAGCGGGAGGGCCTACGAGCAGTACTTC
>.|TRBV30|.|TRBJ2-1
CAWSRFLRDEQFF
TGTGCCTGGAGTAGGTTCCTTCGGGATGAGCAGTTCTTC
>TRBD1|TRBV7-2|.|TRBJ1-6
CASSLAGTGSYNSPLHF
TGTGCCAGCAGCTTAGCCGGGACAGGGAGCTATAATTCACCCCTCCACTTT
>.|TRBV19|.|TRBJ2-1
CASSIDIDRNEQFF
TGTGCCAGTAGTATAGATATTGACAGGAATGAGCAGTTCTTC
>TRBD2|TRBV28|.|TRBJ2-7
CASRAGGNHEQYF
TGTGCCAGCCGAGCGGGAGGGAACCACGAGCAGTACTTC
>TRBD2|TRBV10-3|.|TRBJ2-7
CAISPRGDEQYF
TGTGCCATCAGCCCCCGGGGGGACGAGCAGTACTTC
>.|TRBV28|.|TRBJ2-2
CASSWGGLDGELFF
TGTGCCAGCAGTTGGGGGGGCCTGGACGGGGAGCTGTTTTTT
>TRBD2|TRBV7-9|.|TRBJ2-2
CASSSSGSITGELFF
TGTGCCAGCAGCTCTAGCGGGAGTATCACCGGGGAGCTGTTTTTT
>.|TRBV3-1/TRBV3-2|.|TRBJ2-3
CASSHGTQNTDTQYF
TGTGCCAGCAGCCACGGGACACAAAACACAGATACGCAGTATTTT
>.|TRBV11-3|.|TRBJ2-3
CASSLGYGSTDTQYF
TGTGCCAGCAGCTTAGGTTACGGGTCCACAGATACGCAGTATTTT